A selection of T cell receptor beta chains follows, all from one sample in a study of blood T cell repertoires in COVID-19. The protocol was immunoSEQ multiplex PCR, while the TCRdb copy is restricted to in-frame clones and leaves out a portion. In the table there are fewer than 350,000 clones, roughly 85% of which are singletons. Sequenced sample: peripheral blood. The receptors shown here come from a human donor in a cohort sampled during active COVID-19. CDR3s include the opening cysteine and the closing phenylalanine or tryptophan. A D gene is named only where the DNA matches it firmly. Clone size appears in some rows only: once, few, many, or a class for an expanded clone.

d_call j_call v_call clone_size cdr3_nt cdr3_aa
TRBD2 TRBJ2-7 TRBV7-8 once TGTGCCAGCAGCATTTCCGGGACTAGCGGCTACGAGCAGTACTTC CASSISGTSGYEQYF
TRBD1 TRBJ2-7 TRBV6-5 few TGTGCCTCCCGGACAGGGCGATACGAGCAGTACTTC CASRTGRYEQYF
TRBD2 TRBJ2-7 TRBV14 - TGTGCCAGCAGCCCCGGGGGGTACGAGCAGTACTTC CASSPGGYEQYF
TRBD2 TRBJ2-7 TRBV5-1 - TGCGCCAGCAGCTTGACTAGCGGCTACGAGCAGTACTTC CASSLTSGYEQYF
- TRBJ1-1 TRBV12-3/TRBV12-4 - TGTGCCAGCAGTATGAACCGGGACTCGGGGGCTTTCTTT CASSMNRDSGAFF
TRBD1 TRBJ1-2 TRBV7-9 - TGTGCCAGCAGCCGCGGGACAGGGAGGAACTATGGCTACACCTTC CASSRGTGRNYGYTF
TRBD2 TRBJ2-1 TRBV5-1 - TGCGCCAGCAGCGGGCGGGGGGGGGCCTACAATGAGCAGTTCTTC CASSGRGGAYNEQFF
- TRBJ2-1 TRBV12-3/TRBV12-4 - TGTGCCAGCAGTTTGAAACGTCTCAGTGAGCAGTTCTTC CASSLKRLSEQFF
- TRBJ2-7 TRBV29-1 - TGCAGCGCGTGGGACACATCCTACGAGCAGTACTTC CSAWDTSYEQYF
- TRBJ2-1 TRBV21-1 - TGTGCCCCCAGCGACCAGCGGGGGTCTCAGGATTACAATGAGCAGTTCTTC CAPSDQRGSQDYNEQFF
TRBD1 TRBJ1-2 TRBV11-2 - TGTGCCAGCAGCTTAGGACAGGGGTATGGCTACACCTTC CASSLGQGYGYTF
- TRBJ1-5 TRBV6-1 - TGTGCCAGCAGTGAAGCCCATGACTATAGCAATCAGCCCCAGCATTTT CASSEAHDYSNQPQHF
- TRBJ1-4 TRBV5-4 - TGTGCCAGCAGCTTGGGTGGGGCTGCTAATGAAAAACTGTTTTTT CASSLGGAANEKLFF
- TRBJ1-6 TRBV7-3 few TGTGCCAGCAGCTTAATTGGGCATTCACCCCTCCACTTT CASSLIGHSPLHF
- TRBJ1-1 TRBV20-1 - TGCAGTGCTAGTCCAGGCACCTTGAACACTGAAGCTTTCTTT CSASPGTLNTEAFF
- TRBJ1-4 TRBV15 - TGTGCCACCAGCAGAGATCAGTCCGTCGTGGAAAAACTGTTTTTT CATSRDQSVVEKLFF
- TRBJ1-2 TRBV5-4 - TGTGCCAGCAGCTTGTTGGAGGGGACGACTCTTAACTATGGCTACACCTTC CASSLLEGTTLNYGYTF
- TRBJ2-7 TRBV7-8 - TGTGCCAGCAGCTTGGCAGGGATGATTTCCTACGAGCAGTACTTC CASSLAGMISYEQYF
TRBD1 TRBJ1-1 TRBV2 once TGTGCCAGCAGAGGGACAGGATACACTGAAGCTTTCTTT CASRGTGYTEAFF
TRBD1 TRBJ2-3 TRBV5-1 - TGCGCCAGCAGCACTGACAGGGACACAGATACGCAGTATTTT CASSTDRDTDTQYF
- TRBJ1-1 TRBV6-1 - TGTGCCAGCAGTGAAGTGAGGACTGCAGCTTTCTTT CASSEVRTAAFF
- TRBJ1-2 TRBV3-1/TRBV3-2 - TGTGCCAGCAGCCAGCAGGACAATAACTATGGCTACACCTTC CASSQQDNNYGYTF
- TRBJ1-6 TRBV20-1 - TGCAGTGAACCCGGGGCCCTCCACTTT CSEPGALHF
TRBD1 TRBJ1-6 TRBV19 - TGTGCCAGTAGTATTCGTCCGGGACAGGGGGGATCACCCCTCCACTTT CASSIRPGQGGSPLHF
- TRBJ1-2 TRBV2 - TGTGCCAGCAGTGAACGGGGAGATGGCTACACCTTC CASSERGDGYTF
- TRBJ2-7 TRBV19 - TGTGCCAGTAGTGTTACAGGGAGTCCTCTCTACGAGCAGTACTTC CASSVTGSPLYEQYF
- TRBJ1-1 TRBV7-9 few TGTGCCAGCAGCTTAGTGGGGGCCAATGAAGCTTTCTTT CASSLVGANEAFF
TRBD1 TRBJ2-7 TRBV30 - TGTGCCTGGAGCGACGGGATACAGGGGGCTCAGGAGCAGTACTTC CAWSDGIQGAQEQYF
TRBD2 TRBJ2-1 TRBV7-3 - TGTGCCAGCAGCACACAACTGGGACTAGACAATGAGCAGTTCTTC CASSTQLGLDNEQFF
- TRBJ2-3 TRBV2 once TGTGCCAGCAGTGAACAGGGGACCCTAGGCACAGATACGCAGTATTTT CASSEQGTLGTDTQYF
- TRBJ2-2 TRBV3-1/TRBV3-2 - TGTGCCAGCAGCCAACCCGACAGAAACACCGGGGAGCTGTTTTTT CASSQPDRNTGELFF
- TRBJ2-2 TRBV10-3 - TGTGCCATCAGTGAGGGAGGGATCACCGGGGAGCTGTTTTTT CAISEGGITGELFF
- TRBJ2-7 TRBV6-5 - TGTGCCAGCAGTTACGAGCAGGTAACGCGCTACGAGCAGTACTTC CASSYEQVTRYEQYF
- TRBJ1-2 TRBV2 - TGTGCCAGCAGTGATGCGGCCCCTCCAATCTATGGCTACACCTTC CASSDAAPPIYGYTF
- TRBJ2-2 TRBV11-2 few TGTGCCAGCAGCTTAGAGGGGGCGTCCGGGGAGCTGTTTTTT CASSLEGASGELFF
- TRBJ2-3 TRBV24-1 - TGTGCCACCAGTGATTTCGCAGATACGCAGTATTTT CATSDFADTQYF
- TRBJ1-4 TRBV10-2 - TGCGCCAGCAGAAGGGGAACTAATGAAAAACTGTTTTTT CASRRGTNEKLFF
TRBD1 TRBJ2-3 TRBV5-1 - TGCGCCAGCCGGGACAGGGATTTTACAGATACGCAGTATTTT CASRDRDFTDTQYF
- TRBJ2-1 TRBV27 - TGTGCCAGCAGTTTAAAGGTGGAGCGAGAGCAGTTCTTC CASSLKVEREQFF
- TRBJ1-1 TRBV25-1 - TGTGCCAGCAGTGTGCCAGGGGCTATGAACACTGAAGCTTTCTTT CASSVPGAMNTEAFF